This TCR beta chain was found in a study of neurological immune-mediated disorders. On the study more broadly: Among the approximately 35 patients with multiple sclerosis, some 31 were relapsing-remitting, while 3 were secondary progressive. Findings and limits, study-wide: Subjects shared no identical expanded-clone CDR3 amino acid sequences, suggesting private TCR-beta repertoires in all groups.

CDR1 and CDR2 (germline): SQVTM, ANQGSEA. This CDR3 is built from 10 residues. V was trimmed by 8 bases and J by 0 bases, leaving 3 bases between them. TCRdb called the 5' RACE reads again in MiXCR, with one record for every CDR3 protein. The repertoire holds roughly 74,000 distinct CDR3 sequences, with 5.2% as singletons. With regard to this clonotype: Its antigen remains unidentified. A much larger clonotype is one base distant, so this may be a read error.

Sequencing was done on a sample of PBMCs. The chain couples TRBV29-1 to TRBJ2-3, with D unclear. The sequence came from a man aged 18-30 years with multiple sclerosis. The CDR3 loop is CSNSTDTQYF. The DNA for the CDR3 is TGCAGCAACAGCACAGATACGCAGTATTTT.